A single sample gave rise to the 21 T cell receptor beta chains below, sequenced in a study of blood T cell repertoires in COVID-19. This table comes from immunoSEQ multiplex PCR, and its TCRdb copy is limited to in-frame clones, with some not included. This sample yields some 320,000 clones, of which roughly nine tenths are seen a single time; 3.9% belongs to the top ten. The sequencing sample was made of PBMCs or T cells enriched from blood (not recorded which). Receptors were obtained from a young woman who had been exposed to COVID-19.

This clone was recorded once. The J gene is TRBJ1-1, the V gene TRBV5-4, with 7 positions matching TRBD1. The CDR3 runs 14 residues. Trimming took 3 bases from V and 0 from J; bases not matched to a gene: 2. CDR1 is SGHNT, CDR2 YYREEE, per germline (reference sequence). The CDR3 region is CASSSGQLNTEAFF. As DNA, the CDR3 is TGTGCCAGCAGCTCGGGACAGTTGAACACTGAAGCTTTCTTT.

In its sample, this clone was seen once. The chain couples TRBV9 to TRBJ1-3, with TRBD1 matching 9 bases. Looked up from germline, CDR1 is SGDLS and CDR2 is YYNGEE. The CDR3 spans 15 residues. V lost 4 bases to trimming and J lost 7 bases; unmatched junction nucleotides: 9. DNA of the CDR3: TGTGCCAGCAGCATCGGGACAGGGCAAAGGAACACCATATATTTT. Protein product: CASSIGTGQRNTIYF.

The V gene is TRBV5-4, the J gene TRBJ2-7, with 8 bases aligning to TRBD1. Germline V gene lookup returns CDR1 SGHNT and CDR2 YYREEE (reference sequence). V lost 4 bases and J lost 2; bases outside the gene matches: 2. This CDR3 is 13 amino acids long. CDR3 sequence reads: CASSRTGPYEQYF. The CDR3 nucleotides are TGTGCCAGCAGCCGGACAGGGCCCTACGAGCAGTACTTC.

The chain carries TRBV5-4 and TRBJ1-6; 8 nucleotides align to TRBD1. The CDR3 totals 13 residues. Germline V gene lookup returns CDR1 SGHNT and CDR2 YYREEE (reference sequence). V lost 4 bases, J lost 11 bases, and 5 bases stayed unmatched. CDR3 protein: CASSQDRDPPLHF. The CDR3 DNA reads TGTGCCAGCAGCCAGGACAGGGATCCACCCCTCCACTTT. Together with reference TRBV5-4 and TRBJ1-6, the CDR3 gives the full variable domain: ETGVTQSPTHLIKTRGQQVTLRCSSQSGHNTVSWYQQALGQGPQFIFQYYREEENGRGNFPPRFSGLQFPNYSSELNVNALELDDSALYLCASSQDRDPPLHFGNGTRLTVT.

This rearrangement joins TRBV11-1 to TRBJ1-1; the D gene is possibly TRBD1 (5 bases). In germline, CDR1 is SGHAT, CDR2 FQDESV (reference sequence). Trimming left V 5 bases short and J 1 base short, with 11 bases between. The CDR3 length is 14 residues. The CDR3 DNA reads TGTGCCAGCAGCCCAGTCAGGGAGAACACTGAAGCTTTCTTT. Translating it yields CASSPVRENTEAFF.

J is TRBJ2-7 and V is TRBV7-8; TRBD2 matches at 8 bases. CDR1 and CDR2 (germline): SGHVS, FQNEAQ. The CDR3 contains 16 residues. J was trimmed by 2 bases and V by 1 base; bases with no gene match: 7. The CDR3 here is CASSLVSAGGAYEQYF. In DNA, the CDR3 is TGTGCCAGCAGCTTAGTTTCCGCGGGGGGTGCCTACGAGCAGTACTTC.

This chain connects TRBV12-3 or TRBV12-4 to TRBJ1-3; 7 bases are a match to TRBD1. CDR3 length: 13 amino acids. Trimming at V came to 5 bases and at J to 2 bases, leaving 0 bases not matched to a gene. CDR3 amino acids: CASSDRAGNTIYF. The CDR3 DNA reads as TGTGCCAGCAGTGACAGGGCTGGAAACACCATATATTTT.

This clone was counted a single time. V is TRBV11-3 and J is TRBJ2-1, with no clear D. CDR3 length: 13 amino acids. CDR1 and CDR2 from the germline V gene are SGHNT and YENEEA. The V end was cut by 2 bases, the J end by 9 bases, with 11 bases between. The CDR3 DNA reads as TGTGCCAGCAGCTTATTTTCGCCGGGTGAGCAGTTCTTC. Its protein is CASSLFSPGEQFF.

On this clone itself: The junction and the germline gene differ at one end; a read error may be behind it. The chain employs TRBV29-1 and TRBJ2-3, with 13 bases lining up with TRBD2. Germline-derived CDR1 and CDR2 are SQVTM and ANQGSEA. This CDR3 is 14 amino acids long. The CDR3 is CSVRLAGGTGTQYF. CDR3 coding DNA: TGCAGCGTCCGACTAGCGGGGGGCACAGGTACGCAGTATTTT.

The chain joins TRBV27 to TRBJ1-1, with 9 bases identical to TRBD1. Germline trimming cut 5 bases from V and 3 bases from J; bases unmatched to any gene: 10. The CDR3 is made up of 16 amino acids. CDR1 is MNHEY, CDR2 SMNVEV, per germline (reference sequence). DNA for the CDR3: TGTGCCAGCAGTACCGGACCGGGACAGGGCGACACTGAAGCTTTCTTT. Translated: CASSTGPGQGDTEAFF.

The chain has TRBV2 and TRBJ1-1; 10 bases are a match to TRBD1. The CDR3 is made up of 18 amino acids. CDR1 and CDR2 from the germline V gene are SNHLY and FYNNEI. V was clipped by 3 bases and J by 4 bases; unmatched bases: 14. Written as DNA, the CDR3 is TGTGCCAGCAGTGATTTTGTAGGGACAGGGGTCCGCGGCACTGAAGCTTTCTTT. The encoded protein is CASSDFVGTGVRGTEAFF.

The chain joins TRBV10-3 to TRBJ1-1, with D possibly matching TRBD1 (6 bases). V was shortened by 5 bases and J by 6 bases, with 10 bases between the two germline ends. CDR1 is ENHRY and CDR2 is SYGVKD in the germline V gene. This CDR3 spans 12 amino acids. The CDR3 reads CAISLQGAEAFF. The DNA of the CDR3 is TGTGCCATCAGTCTACAGGGCGCTGAAGCTTTCTTT.

The chain uses TRBV4-1 and TRBJ1-4, with a weak D call TRBD1 (5 bases). The germline CDR1 and CDR2 sequences are MGHRA and YSYEKL. The CDR3 runs to 16 residues. Trimming took off 4 bases at V and 7 bases at J, with 19 bases between the two ends. The CDR3 here is CASSRLTRGRREKLFF. The CDR3, as DNA: TGCGCCAGCAGCCGACTGACTAGGGGACGTCGTGAAAAACTGTTTTTT.

This clone was observed a handful of times. This chain uses TRBV28 with TRBJ1-6; D remains unclear. The V and J ends lost 1 base and 0 bases respectively, with 13 bases between them. CDR3 length equals 18 residues. Germline-derived CDR1 and CDR2 are MDHEN and SYDVKM. As DNA, the CDR3 is TGTGCCAGCAGTTTATACCCCACCTTGAGCTCCTATAATTCACCCCTCCACTTT. Its translation: CASSLYPTLSSYNSPLHF. The whole variable domain, filled in from reference TRBV28 and TRBJ1-6, reads DVKVTQSSRYLVKRTGEKVFLECVQDMDHENMFWYRQDPGLGLRLIYFSYDVKMKEKGDIPEGYSVSREKKERFSLILESASTNQTSMYLCASSLYPTLSSYNSPLHFGNGTRLTVT.

The rearrangement joins TRBV5-5 to TRBJ1-6; 10 bases are shared with TRBD1. Losses at the gene ends were 7 bases for V and 10 bases for J; bases not matched to a gene: 8. CDR1 and CDR2 from the germline V gene are SGHKS and YYEKEE (reference sequence). CDR3 size: 14 residues. In nucleotides, the CDR3 is TGTGCCAGCCGACTGGGACAGGGGAACTCACCCCTCCACTTT. This sequence encodes CASRLGQGNSPLHF.

This clone was found a few times. The rearrangement links TRBV7-3 to TRBJ1-1; TRBD1 matches at 7 bases. Germline values: CDR1 SGHTA, CDR2 FQGTGA. V lost 5 bases and J lost 0; bases outside the gene matches: 9. The CDR3 covers 16 residues. CDR3 protein: CASSPQGGLMNTEAFF. The CDR3 region has the DNA TGTGCCAGCAGCCCTCAGGGGGGCCTCATGAACACTGAAGCTTTCTTT.

The rearrangement joins TRBV6-5 to TRBJ1-6, with D possibly being TRBD1 (6 bases). The germline V gene encodes CDR1 MNHEY and CDR2 SVGAGI. The CDR3 has 15 amino acids. The CDR3, as DNA: TGTGCTACCGGGACAACGGGGAAATATAATTCACCCCTCCACTTT. This encodes CATGTTGKYNSPLHF.

This rearrangement joins TRBV6-1 to TRBJ1-1; D ambiguous. CDR3 length: 13 residues. Trimming pared 1 base from V and 3 bases from J, leaving 6 bases between. Germline CDR1 is MNHNS and CDR2 is SASEGT. Here the CDR3 reads CASSEGPDTEAFF. Written as DNA, the CDR3 is TGTGCCAGCAGTGAAGGGCCAGACACTGAAGCTTTCTTT.

The chain links TRBV5-1 to TRBJ2-2, with TRBD2 matching 9 bases. The V segment lost 0 bases and the J segment 5 bases; nucleotides outside the gene matches: 8. CDR3 length equals 17 residues. Germline values: CDR1 SGHRS, CDR2 YFSETQ. The CDR3 DNA reads as TGCGCCAGCAGCTTGGGGAGGGGACTAGCCCTTACCGGGGAGCTGTTTTTT. Translation gives CASSLGRGLALTGELFF.

This chain connects TRBV4-1 to TRBJ1-2; D possibly corresponds to TRBD1 (5 bases). Trimming removed 3 bases at V and 3 bases at J, with 11 bases between. Germline loops: CDR1 MGHRA, CDR2 YSYEKL. The CDR3 is made up of 14 amino acids. The CDR3 loop reads CASSHTGVDYGYTF. Here the CDR3 DNA reads TGCGCCAGCAGCCATACGGGGGTAGACTATGGCTACACCTTC.

This rearrangement joins TRBV5-4 to TRBJ1-1; D might be TRBD1 (5 bases). This CDR3 has 15 residues. Germline V gene data show CDR1 as SGHNT and CDR2 as YYREEE (reference sequence). V lost 1 base and J 1 base, leaving 11 bases between the germline ends. The CDR3 loop is CASSLIGQGNTEAFF. In DNA form, the CDR3 reads TGTGCCAGCAGCTTGATAGGTCAGGGGAACACTGAAGCTTTCTTT.